This T cell receptor beta chain originates from a study of T cells in Graves' hyperthyroidism and ophthalmopathy. Diagnoses were made from clinical symptoms, serum measures (thyroxine and TRAb), thyroid ultrasound and orbital computed tomography. Worth noting for this clonotype: The target antigen is unknown.

General study results and limits: Stable hyperthyroidism was separated from ophthalmopathy by a model based on 13 V-J features.

RNA transcripts served as the template for amplifying TCR beta CDR3 regions. The TCR CDR3 first-round RT-PCR relied on the HTBI primer set. Via MiXCR, TCRdb re-called the multiplex PCR reads, giving one row per CDR3 protein. The table has 380,000 or so distinct CDR3 sequences, approximately 13% seen once; the top ten hold less than 25%. Germline V lookup: CDR1 MNHNS, CDR2 SASEGT. The junction had 9 bases not matched to a gene; V was cut back by 3 bases and J by 9 bases. CDR3 length: 16 residues. V gene TRBV6-1 combines with J gene TRBJ2-1, with TRBD1 matching 12 bases. Sequencing was carried out using blood. This sequence originates from a man younger than 40 with Graves' hyperthyroidism that later progressed to Graves' ophthalmopathy. This chain's CDR3 is CASSDAPGQGAGEQFF. As DNA, the CDR3 is TGTGCCAGCAGTGACGCACCGGGACAGGGGGCGGGTGAGCAGTTCTTC.